This T cell receptor beta chain was identified in a study of blood T cell repertoires in COVID-19. Study information: Italy, Spain and the United States were the sources of the convalescent and acute COVID-19 samples. Sample material is recorded as cDNA or gDNA derived from T cells, B-cell-depleted T cells, or PBMCs.

Trimming at V came to 0 bases and at J to 3 bases, leaving 4 bases not matched to a gene. The germline V gene has CDR1 MNHEY and CDR2 SVGEGT. CDR3 length: 15 amino acids. In the original workflow: Estimation of nucleated cell counts relied on the amplification of reference gene primers. Data came from immunoSEQ multiplex PCR; TCRdb stores just in-frame clones and leaves some out. The DNA gave D and trimming, while V, J and clone size come from that table. Seen here are 110,000 or so clones, 85% observed once, and the top ten hold around 3.9%. The V and J genes are TRBV6-2 or TRBV6-3 and TRBJ2-7; TRBD2 matches at 8 bases. The receptor was isolated from a man in his forties or fifties with acute or convalescent COVID-19. Sequenced material: peripheral blood. DNA for the CDR3: TGTGCCAGCAGTTACTCGCGGGGGGAGTTCTACGAGCAGTACTTC. Protein: CASSYSRGEFYEQYF.